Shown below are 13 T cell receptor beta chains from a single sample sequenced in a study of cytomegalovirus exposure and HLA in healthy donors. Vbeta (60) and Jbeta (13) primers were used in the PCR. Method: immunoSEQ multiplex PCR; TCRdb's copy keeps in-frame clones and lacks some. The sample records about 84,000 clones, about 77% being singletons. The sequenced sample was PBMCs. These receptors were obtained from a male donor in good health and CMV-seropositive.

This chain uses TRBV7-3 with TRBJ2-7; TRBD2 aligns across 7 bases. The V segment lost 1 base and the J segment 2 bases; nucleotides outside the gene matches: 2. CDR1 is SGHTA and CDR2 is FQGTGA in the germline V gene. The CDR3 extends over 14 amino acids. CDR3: CASSLNAGAYEQYF. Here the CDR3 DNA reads TGTGCCAGCAGCTTAAACGCGGGAGCCTACGAGCAGTACTTC.

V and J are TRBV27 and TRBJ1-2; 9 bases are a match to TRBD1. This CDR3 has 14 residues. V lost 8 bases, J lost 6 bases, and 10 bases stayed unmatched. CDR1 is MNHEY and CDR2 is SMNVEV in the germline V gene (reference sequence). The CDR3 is CASRRGTGYDGYTF. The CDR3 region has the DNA TGTGCCAGCCGTAGGGGGACAGGGTACGATGGCTACACCTTC.

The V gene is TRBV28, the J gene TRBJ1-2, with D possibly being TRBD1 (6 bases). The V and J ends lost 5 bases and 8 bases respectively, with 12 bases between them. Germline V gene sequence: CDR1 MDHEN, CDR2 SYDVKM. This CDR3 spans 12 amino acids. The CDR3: CASSGSGQGYTF. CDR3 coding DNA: TGTGCCAGCAGTGGATCTGGACAGGGCTACACCTTC.

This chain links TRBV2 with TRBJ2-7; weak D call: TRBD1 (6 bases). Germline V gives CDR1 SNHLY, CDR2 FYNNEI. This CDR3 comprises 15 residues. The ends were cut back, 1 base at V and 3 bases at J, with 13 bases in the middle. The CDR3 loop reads CASSEEGELYYEQYF. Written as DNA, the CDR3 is TGTGCCAGCAGTGAAGAGGGGGAACTCTACTACGAGCAGTACTTC.

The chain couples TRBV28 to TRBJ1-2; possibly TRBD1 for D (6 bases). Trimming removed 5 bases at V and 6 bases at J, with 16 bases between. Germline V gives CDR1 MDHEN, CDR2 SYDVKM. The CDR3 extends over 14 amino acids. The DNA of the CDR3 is TGTGCCAGCAGTACGCAAGGGACAATCGATGGCTACACCTTC. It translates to CASSTQGTIDGYTF.

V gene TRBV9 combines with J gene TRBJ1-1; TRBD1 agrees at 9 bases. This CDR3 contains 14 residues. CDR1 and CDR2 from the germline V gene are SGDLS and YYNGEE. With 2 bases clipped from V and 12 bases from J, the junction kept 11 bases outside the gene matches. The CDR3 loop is CASSVTGGASESFF. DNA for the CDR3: TGTGCCAGCAGCGTTACAGGGGGCGCTTCCGAATCTTTCTTT.

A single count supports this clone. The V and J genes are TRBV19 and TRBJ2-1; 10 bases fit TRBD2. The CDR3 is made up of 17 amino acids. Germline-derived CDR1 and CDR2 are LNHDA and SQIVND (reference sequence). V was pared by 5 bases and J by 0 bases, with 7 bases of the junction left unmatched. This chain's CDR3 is CASSSWTSGASYNEQFF. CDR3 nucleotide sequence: TGTGCCAGTAGTTCTTGGACTAGCGGAGCCTCCTACAATGAGCAGTTCTTC. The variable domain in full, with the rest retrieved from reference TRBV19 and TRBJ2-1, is DGGITQSPKYLFRKEGQNVTLSCEQNLNHDAMYWYRQDPGQGLRLIYYSQIVNDFQKGDIAEGYSVSREKKESFPLTVTSAQKNPTAFYLCASSSWTSGASYNEQFFGPGTRLTVL.

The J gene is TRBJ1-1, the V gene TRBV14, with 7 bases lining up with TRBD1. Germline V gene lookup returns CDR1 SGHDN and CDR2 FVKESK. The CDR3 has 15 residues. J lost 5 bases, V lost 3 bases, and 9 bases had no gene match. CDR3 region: CASSHPTGRRTEAFF. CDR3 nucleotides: TGTGCCAGCAGCCATCCGACAGGGCGGAGAACTGAAGCTTTCTTT.

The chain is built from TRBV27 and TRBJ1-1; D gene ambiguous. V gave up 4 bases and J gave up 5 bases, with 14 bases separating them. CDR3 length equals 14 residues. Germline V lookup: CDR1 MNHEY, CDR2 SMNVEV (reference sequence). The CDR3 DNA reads TGTGCCAGCAGTTCCCAGCGTACTGGTACTGAAGCTTTCTTT. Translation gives CASSSQRTGTEAFF.

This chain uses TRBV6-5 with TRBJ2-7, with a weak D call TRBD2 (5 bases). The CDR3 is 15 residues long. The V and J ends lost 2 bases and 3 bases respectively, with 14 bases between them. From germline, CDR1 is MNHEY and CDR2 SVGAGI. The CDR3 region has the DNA TGTGCCAGCAGTTACGGGAGCGGTCTGATCTACGAGCAGTACTTC. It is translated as CASSYGSGLIYEQYF.

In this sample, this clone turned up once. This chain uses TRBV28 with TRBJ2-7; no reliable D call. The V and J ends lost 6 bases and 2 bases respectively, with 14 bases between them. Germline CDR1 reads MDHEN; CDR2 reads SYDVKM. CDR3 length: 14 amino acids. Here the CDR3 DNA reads TGTGCCAGCAGCTTTGACATAACGACCTACGAGCAGTACTTC. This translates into CASSFDITTYEQYF.

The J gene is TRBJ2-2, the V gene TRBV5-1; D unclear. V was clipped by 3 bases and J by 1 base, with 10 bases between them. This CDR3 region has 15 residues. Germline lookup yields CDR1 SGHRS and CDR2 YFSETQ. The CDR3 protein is CASSSQNLNTGELFF. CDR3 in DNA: TGCGCCAGCAGCTCACAGAATCTGAACACCGGGGAGCTGTTTTTT.

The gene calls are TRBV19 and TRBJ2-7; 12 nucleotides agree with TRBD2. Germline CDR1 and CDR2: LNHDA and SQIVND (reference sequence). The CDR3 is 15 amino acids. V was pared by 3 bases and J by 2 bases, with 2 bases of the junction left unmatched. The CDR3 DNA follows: TGTGCCAGTAGTATTCTAGCGGGAGGGCCCTACGAGCAGTACTTC. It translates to CASSILAGGPYEQYF.